The clone carrying this T cell receptor (beta chain) was observed a handful of times. What it binds is unknown. After removal of 4 bases from V and 10 bases from J, the junction contained 10 bases not matched to a gene. In germline, CDR1 is SGHAT, CDR2 FQNNGV. CDR3 length: 16 amino acids. Unique molecular identifiers were used to barcode this TCRbeta library. Each CDR3 protein gets one entry after TCRdb re-called the PCR reads with MiXCR. The sample contains 450,000 to 700,000 distinct CDR3 sequences, 27% of which appear only once. This sample is drawn from a study of T-cell reconstitution after alpha-beta-depleted transplantation in children. General study points: Approximately two months post-transplant, alpha-beta T cells reportedly originated from several hundred expanded graft clones. The study traced high day-60 TCRbeta diversity in some patients to surviving recipient T cells and thymic progenitors.

The chain couples TRBV11-2 to TRBJ2-1, with 13 bases that match TRBD2. The sequences come from PBMCs, collected before TCRalphabeta/CD19-depleted stem cell transplant. The TCR originated in a boy under two years old with Wiskott-Aldrich syndrome, due to receive a stem cell transplant. CDR3 nucleotide sequence: TGTGCCAGCAGCTCCCAACTAGCGGGAGGGCCGCCCGAGCAGTTCTTC. It yields the protein CASSSQLAGGPPEQFF.